This TCR beta chain was observed in a study of T-cell memory formation after mild COVID-19 (TCRdb year 2021). Broadly, across the study: TCR sequence clusters from the two donors were found to be largely donor specific. Two young, previously healthy adult volunteers made up the cohort, one male and one female. In a couple of donors, T-cell clones that expanded and contracted after mild COVID-19 were tracked by sequencing TCRalpha and TCRbeta repertoires over time.

Study-wide findings and limitations: From day 15 to 85, contracting clones showed balanced CD4/CD8 phenotypes, whereas a second wave of clones that expanded from day 15 to 37 leaned towards CD4+. SARS-CoV-2 specificity was not confirmed for the second-wave clones peaking on day 37. Some responding clones were detected in pre-infection memory, which suggested that pre-existing cross-reactive memory T cells had joined the SARS-CoV-2 response. Contracting CD4+ clones appeared mostly in the CM and EM memory subsets, whereas CD8+ clones were enriched in EMRA. The study covered only a couple of mild cases, and larger cohorts including severe cases with pre-infection samples were considered necessary.

A word on this clonotype: Its antigen is unknown. Nothing much larger sits one base from this clone, and base qualities are not available.

Via the germline V gene (reference sequence), CDR1 is LNHNV and CDR2 YYDKDF. The CDR3 sequence holds 19 residues, the cysteine and phenylalanine included. Just CDR3 DNA is preserved here, 57 bases in frame from base 1. Trimming at the junction amounts to 0 bases on V and 1 base on J, and the germline ends lie 21 bases apart. These reads were obtained on an Illumina NovaSeq 6000. cDNA libraries for TCRalpha and TCRbeta were prepared by 5'RACE using constant-segment primers, with sample barcodes and unique molecular identifiers added. RNA was extracted from every sample with Trizol reagent. Library amplification was performed in two PCR steps, and a second sample barcode and Illumina TruSeq adapters were introduced in the second step. Sequencing of libraries was performed on an Illumina NovaSeq with 2 x 150 bp paired-end reads. The original pipeline was this. With migec v1.2.7, reads were demultiplexed and then collapsed into UMI-guided consensus sequences. Using mixcr v2.1.11, UMI consensuses were aligned to TRA and TRB V and J templates and then assembled into clonotypes. A clonotype was counted as expanded or contracted only if both edgeR and NoisET called the change significant, with noise models trained on biological replicates. For edgeR calls, the thresholds were a false discovery rate-adjusted p below 0.01 and a log2 fold-change of 1. As an exploratory analysis of dynamics, max-normalized trajectories of the 1000 most abundant clonotypes were examined by PCA with hierarchical clustering. Separately sequenced CD4+ and CD8+ repertoires were used to assign a CD4 or CD8 phenotype to each responding clone. The public reads were quality trimmed at Q25 with fastp and then assembled into clones with MiXCR by TCRdb, keeping productive beta chains. Each entry merges the rows of one CDR3 protein and shows their most common DNA and genes. These V and J calls rely on TCRdb rather than the paper's analysis. The sample includes roughly 300,000 distinct CDR3 sequences, with around 8% observed a single time. Under 25% of the sample comes from the top ten.

PBMCs were isolated by Ficoll-Paque density gradient centrifugation. The chain employs TRBV15 and TRBJ1-2, with no D gene named confidently. Material: PBMCs or a T cell subset sorted from them (not recorded which). This receptor was taken from a man younger than 35 who had mild COVID-19 (a few samples of this study predate the infection). The sample titles of this study are shuffled in the database, so cell type and time point are left out; the donor was told from shared clones. The DNA sequence follows: TGTGCCACCAGCAGAGATTTGGCCGTTTCGCAACGGATTAACTATGGCTACACCTTC. This is translated as CATSRDLAVSQRINYGYTF.